This TCR beta chain was retrieved from a study of T cell repertoires in cytomegalovirus infection. In the study overall: Both a matching HLA type and CMV infection were indicated by public TCR beta signatures. Study results and limitations: The ex vivo response was dominated by HLA-C-restricted CMV-specific TCR beta clonotypes.

TCRdb recomputed calls from the reads with MiXCR, one row per CDR3 protein. This table has around 81,000 distinct CDR3 sequences, roughly 40% appearing once. V shed 0 bases and J shed 6 bases, with 7 bases lying between them. Germline CDR1 and CDR2: SGHDT and YYEEEE. The CDR3 length is 13 residues. A note on this clonotype: Its antigen remains unknown.

Sequences were derived from CD8+ T cells from cultured PBMCs, sampled from culture after CMV antigen stimulation. The clonotype comes from a human donor in good health (CMV status not recorded). Some clones in this sample may be carry-over from other donors' samples. This chain links TRBV5-6 with TRBJ1-5, with D possibly matching TRBD1 (6 bases). The CDR3 here is CASSLGGLQPQHF. The DNA for the CDR3 is TGTGCCAGCAGCTTGGGGGGGCTTCAGCCCCAGCATTTT.